A single sample is the source of the 30 T cell receptor beta chains below, sequenced in a study of blood T cell repertoires in COVID-19. Only in-frame clones appear in the TCRdb table, and some are missing; sequencing was by immunoSEQ multiplex PCR. The sample lists hundreds of thousands of clones; approximately 91% were seen once. Material for sequencing was peripheral blood. The receptor source for this set is a woman between 40 and 55 years old who had recovered from COVID-19.

V is TRBV19 and J is TRBJ1-3; D is undetermined. The CDR3 contains 13 residues. The germline V gene encodes CDR1 LNHDA and CDR2 SQIVND (reference sequence). The V end was cut by 6 bases, the J end by 0 bases, with 6 bases between. CDR3 coding DNA: TGTGCCAGTAGGACTTTCTCTGGAAACACCATATATTTT. Its translation is CASRTFSGNTIYF.

About this clone itself: The same CDR3 is also encoded by other DNA sequences in this sample. The chain uses TRBV6-5 and TRBJ1-6; D unresolved. CDR1 is MNHEY and CDR2 is SVGAGI in the germline V gene. CDR3 size: 15 residues. The V and J ends lost 6 bases and 0 bases respectively, with 9 bases between them. The CDR3 region has the DNA TGTGCCAGCAGACCGGGAAGCTCCTATAATTCACCCCTCCACTTT. It yields the protein CASRPGSSYNSPLHF.

The CDR3 nucleotides read TGTGCCACCAGCAGGGACACCTCTGGAAACACCATATATTTT. It is translated as CATSRDTSGNTIYF. The gene calls are TRBV15 and TRBJ1-3; possible D gene TRBD1, 5 bases. From germline, CDR1 is LNHNV and CDR2 YYDKDF (reference sequence). V lost 3 bases to trimming and J lost 0 bases, with 6 bases between them. The CDR3 is made up of 14 amino acids.

In its sample, this clone was seen once. J is TRBJ2-7 and V is TRBV3-1 (or the pseudogene TRBV3-2), with D unclear. V lost 3 bases, J lost 0 bases, and 18 bases lay in between. The CDR3 runs 17 residues. The germline V gene encodes CDR1 LGHDT and CDR2 YNNKEL (reference sequence). CDR3 nucleotide sequence: TGTGCCAGCAGCCATCTTCCTGTCCGTGAACTCTCCTACGAGCAGTACTTC. It yields the protein CASSHLPVRELSYEQYF.

The sample holds a few counts of this clone. This rearrangement joins TRBV18 to TRBJ1-2, with 8 bases matching TRBD1. The CDR3 is made up of 16 amino acids. V was pared by 3 bases and J by 2 bases, with 8 bases of the junction left unmatched. Germline loops: CDR1 KGHSH, CDR2 LQKENI. The CDR3: CASSPSPQGANYGYTF. CDR3 in DNA: TGTGCCAGCTCACCCTCTCCGCAGGGGGCGAACTATGGCTACACCTTC.

In the case of this clone: Its ends do not fully match the called genes, so a read error is possible. The gene calls are TRBV30 and TRBJ1-4; maybe TRBD1 (6 bases). Per the germline V gene, CDR1 is GTSNPN and CDR2 is SVGIG (reference sequence). The CDR3 extends over 15 amino acids. The chain's CDR3 is CAWARYGTTNEKLFF. The CDR3 DNA is TGTGCCTGGGCGCGCTATGGGACAACGAATGAAAAACTGTTTTTT.

This chain links TRBV18 with TRBJ2-7, with D tentatively TRBD2 (5 bases). There are 13 residues in the CDR3. V lost 4 bases to trimming and J lost 3 bases, with 10 bases between them. The V gene's germline CDR1 is KGHSH and CDR2 LQKENI. The CDR3 bases are TGTGCCAGCTCACGGACTTCGCTCTACGAGCAGTACTTC. It is translated as CASSRTSLYEQYF.

In the case of this clone: Distinct nucleotide sequences in the sample also encode this CDR3. The V and J genes are TRBV5-4 and TRBJ2-7, with D tentatively TRBD2 (6 bases). V lost 3 bases and J lost 1, with 14 bases in between. The CDR3 has 15 amino acids. Germline CDR1 and CDR2: SGHNT and YYREEE (reference sequence). Here the CDR3 DNA reads TGTGCCAGCAGCTCTATCCGGGACTCTTCCTACGAGCAGTACTTC. Protein product: CASSSIRDSSYEQYF. Combining the CDR3 with reference TRBV5-4 and TRBJ2-7 gives the whole variable domain ETGVTQSPTHLIKTRGQQVTLRCSSQSGHNTVSWYQQALGQGPQFIFQYYREEENGRGNFPPRFSGLQFPNYSSELNVNALELDDSALYLCASSSIRDSSYEQYFGPGTRLTVT.

The chain uses TRBV6-1 and TRBJ2-1; 8 bases match TRBD1. The germline CDR1 and CDR2 sequences are MNHNS and SASEGT. The V gene end was trimmed by 5 bases and the J gene end by 5 bases; junction bases not matched to a gene: 8. The CDR3 is made up of 15 amino acids. The CDR3 DNA sequence: TGTGCCAGCAGTAACATCGGGACAGGAAACAATGAGCAGTTCTTC. It is translated as CASSNIGTGNNEQFF.

This sequence joins TRBV5-1 and TRBJ2-3; D may be TRBD1 (6 bases). CDR3 size: 16 residues. V lost 4 bases and J lost 2, with 17 bases in between. Germline values: CDR1 SGHRS, CDR2 YFSETQ. CDR3 in DNA: TGCGCCAGCAGCGACGAGGGGGTCAGGTACACAGATACGCAGTATTTT. It codes for CASSDEGVRYTDTQYF.

V gene TRBV7-6 combines with J gene TRBJ1-1; TRBD1 is a possible D gene (6 bases). Trimming removed 0 bases from V and 8 bases from J, with 10 bases in between. The length of the CDR3 is 13 residues. Germline CDR1 is SGHVS and CDR2 is FNYEAQ. The CDR3 coding sequence is TGTGCCAGCAGCTTAGCGCAGACAGGAGAAGCTTTCTTT. Translation gives CASSLAQTGEAFF.

This clone turned up a few times. This chain uses TRBV5-1 with TRBJ2-7; 8 nucleotides agree with TRBD1. Germline V gene data show CDR1 as SGHRS and CDR2 as YFSETQ. This CDR3 has 12 amino acids. V was clipped by 5 bases and J by 6 bases; unmatched bases: 4. The CDR3 region has the DNA TGCGCCAGCAGTCTTACAGGGGGCGAGCAGTACTTC. Encoded protein: CASSLTGGEQYF.

V usage is TRBV29-1 and J usage is TRBJ2-1; 12 bases fit TRBD2. The germline CDR1 and CDR2 sequences are SQVTM and ANQGSEA. The CDR3 is 15 amino acids. Trimming took 6 bases from V and 5 from J; bases not matched to a gene: 8. Written as DNA, the CDR3 is TGCAGCGTAGCTCGTCTAGCGGGAGGGGACAATGAGCAGTTCTTC. Encoded protein: CSVARLAGGDNEQFF.

The genes are TRBV10-3 and TRBJ1-5, with 10 bases identical to TRBD1. Losses at the gene ends were 0 bases for V and 7 bases for J; bases not matched to a gene: 0. Per germline, CDR1 ENHRY and CDR2 SYGVKD. The CDR3 is made up of 14 amino acids. The CDR3 protein is CAISESTGGQPQHF. CDR3 DNA sequence: TGTGCCATCAGTGAGTCGACAGGGGGCCAGCCCCAGCATTTT.

About this clone: The same CDR3 is also encoded by other DNA sequences in this sample. The chain carries TRBV6-5 and TRBJ2-7, with D perhaps TRBD2 (5 bases). The V gene lost 4 bases and the J gene lost 1 base, with 5 bases spanning the gap. Germline CDR1 reads MNHEY; CDR2 reads SVGAGI. The CDR3 loop spans 12 amino acids. CDR3 nucleotides: TGTGCCAGCAGTTCGGGGTCCTACGAGCAGTACTTC. Translating gives CASSSGSYEQYF.

This chain joins TRBV5-4 and TRBJ2-1; 8 bases are shared with TRBD1. This CDR3 has 16 amino acids. V gave up 3 bases and J gave up 4 bases; unmatched junction bases: 9. CDR1 SGHNT and CDR2 YYREEE come from the germline V gene (reference sequence). This CDR3 is CASSSLTGVAYNEQFF. In DNA, the CDR3 is TGTGCCAGCAGCTCGCTGACAGGGGTGGCGTACAATGAGCAGTTCTTC.

The V and J genes are TRBV6-6 and TRBJ1-5; possible D gene TRBD1, 6 bases. The CDR3 runs 12 residues. Germline CDR1 and CDR2: MNHNY and SVGAGI (reference sequence). The V gene lost 6 bases and the J gene lost 9 bases, with 12 bases spanning the gap. CDR3 region: CASSGQQMPQHF. CDR3 DNA: TGTGCCAGCAGCGGACAGCAAATGCCCCAGCATTTT.

The chain couples TRBV6-5 to TRBJ2-7, with 7 positions matching TRBD1. Trimming at V came to 4 bases and at J to 0 bases, leaving 3 bases not matched to a gene. This CDR3 comprises 14 residues. From germline, CDR1 is MNHEY and CDR2 SVGAGI. The CDR3 region is CASSSWDSSYEQYF. In DNA form, the CDR3 reads TGTGCCAGCAGTTCATGGGACAGCTCCTACGAGCAGTACTTC.

V and J are TRBV19 and TRBJ2-7, with D possibly being TRBD1 (6 bases). Germline lookup yields CDR1 LNHDA and CDR2 SQIVND (reference sequence). This CDR3 region has 15 residues. Deletions cut 6 bases from V and 6 bases from J, with 21 bases between. As DNA, the CDR3 is TGTGCCAGTAGAGGGCGACAGGCCGGTCGGACCGAGCAGTACTTC. Its protein product is CASRGRQAGRTEQYF.

The CDR3 here is CSVVAGAGMQQYF. CDR3 nucleotides: TGCAGCGTTGTAGCGGGGGCAGGTATGCAGCAGTACTTC. This sequence joins TRBV29-1 and TRBJ2-7; 9 nucleotides match TRBD2. Germline V CDR1 and CDR2: SQVTM, ANQGSEA. The junction had 9 bases not matched to a gene; V was cut back by 4 bases and J by 8 bases. This CDR3 contains 13 residues.

The chain combines TRBV28 with TRBJ1-1; D is unresolved. Germline V gene lookup returns CDR1 MDHEN and CDR2 SYDVKM. Trimming took 7 bases from V and 0 from J, leaving 12 bases between them. The CDR3 has 14 amino acids. The CDR3 coding sequence is TGTGCCAGCATTGTGGACGGGATGAACACTGAAGCTTTCTTT. Translation: CASIVDGMNTEAFF.

This clone was picked up one time. The chain combines TRBV7-2 with TRBJ1-2, with 7 nucleotides matching TRBD1. Germline assignment: CDR1 SGHTA and CDR2 FQGNSA. V lost 3 bases, J lost 7 bases, and 11 bases stayed unmatched. The CDR3 extends over 15 amino acids. The CDR3 protein is CASSFPEGAVRGYTF. CDR3 DNA sequence: TGTGCCAGCAGCTTCCCGGAGGGGGCTGTGCGTGGCTACACCTTC.

The genes are TRBV2 and TRBJ2-1; TRBD2 is a possible D gene (6 bases). CDR1 SNHLY and CDR2 FYNNEI come from the germline V gene. The CDR3 is 14 residues long. V was cut by 7 bases and J by 9 bases, with 19 bases left in between. CDR3 sequence (DNA): TGTGCCAGCACTAGGTTCGCGGGATCGGGTGAGCAGTTCTTC. Translation gives CASTRFAGSGEQFF.

The rearrangement uses TRBV7-2 and TRBJ2-3; no clear D. V lost 5 bases to trimming and J lost 4 bases, with 16 bases between them. This CDR3 has 15 amino acids. Germline V gives CDR1 SGHTA, CDR2 FQGNSA. The CDR3 sequence: CASSLPRSVADTQYF. The CDR3 nucleotides are TGTGCCAGCAGCCTACCGCGGAGCGTGGCAGATACGCAGTATTTT.

V gene TRBV5-6 combines with J gene TRBJ1-2; possible D gene TRBD1, 6 bases. V dropped 4 bases and J dropped 8 bases, with 21 bases sitting between them. Germline CDR1 and CDR2: SGHDT and YYEEEE. The CDR3 totals 15 residues. The CDR3 sequence is CASSLYGQTPRGYTF. CDR3 bases: TGTGCCAGCAGCCTCTATGGACAGACCCCACGGGGCTACACCTTC.

This clone was seen only once. This chain uses TRBV19 with TRBJ2-2, with D hard to call. Trimming removed 1 base from V and 2 bases from J, with 11 bases in between. The germline gives CDR1 LNHDA, CDR2 SQIVND (reference sequence). There are 16 residues in the CDR3. The CDR3 sequence is CASSIAETVNTGELFF. The CDR3 nucleotides are TGTGCCAGTAGTATAGCGGAGACGGTAAACACCGGGGAGCTGTTTTTT.

This clone was observed a few times. V usage is TRBV4-2 and J usage is TRBJ2-7; the match to TRBD2 covers 11 bases. CDR1 and CDR2 (germline): LGHNA, YNFKEQ. Germline trimming cut 2 bases from V and 4 bases from J; bases unmatched to any gene: 7. CDR3 length: 16 residues. The CDR3 region has the DNA TGTGCCAGCAGCCAAAAGACAACTAGCGGGAGTTACGAGCAGTACTTC. It encodes CASSQKTTSGSYEQYF.

V and J are TRBV30 and TRBJ2-7, with D perhaps matching TRBD2 (7 bases). Germline V gene sequence: CDR1 GTSNPN, CDR2 SVGIG (reference sequence). The length of the CDR3 is 16 residues. Trimming stripped 1 base from V and 5 bases from J, with 21 bases between. This CDR3 reads CAWSAPKGGVFHEQYF. The CDR3 DNA follows: TGTGCCTGGAGTGCCCCCAAGGGGGGGGTTTTCCACGAGCAGTACTTC.

The chain links TRBV15 to TRBJ2-5; D uncertain. Germline V gene lookup returns CDR1 LNHNV and CDR2 YYDKDF (reference sequence). The CDR3 consists of 14 residues. Trimming stripped 0 bases from V and 5 bases from J, with 10 bases between. CDR3 sequence (DNA): TGTGCCACCAGCAGAGATTACGGTCGGGAGACCCAGTACTTC. Encoded protein: CATSRDYGRETQYF.

V and J are TRBV19 and TRBJ1-5, with D perhaps TRBD1 (6 bases). From germline, CDR1 is LNHDA and CDR2 SQIVND (reference sequence). The length of the CDR3 is 15 residues. Trimming took 9 bases from V and 3 from J, leaving 18 bases between them. DNA of the CDR3: TGTGCCAGCCTTGAGGGCAGGGGTCACAATCAGCCCCAGCATTTT. Its translation: CASLEGRGHNQPQHF.